This is a list of T cell receptor beta chains from one sample in a study of PD-1 and CTLA-4 blockade in melanoma. The method was immunoSEQ multiplex PCR; TCRdb's version includes in-frame clones alone and lacks a portion of them. The sample has about 31,000 clones; approximately 90% are singletons. The specimen comprised CD8+ T cells from peripheral blood, sampled from a patient given anti-PD-1 treatment. Source of these receptors: a human donor with melanoma. Both conserved end residues are part of each CDR3. Fields, in order: clone size, D gene, V gene, J gene, CDR3 protein, CDR3 DNA. A D gene is named only where the DNA matches it firmly. Only part of the rows carry a size: once, few, many, or a class if the clone is expanded.

once	.	TRBV4-1	TRBJ2-1	CASSPRGVEQFF	TGCGCCAGCAGCCCACGAGGGGTTGAGCAGTTCTTC
.	.	TRBV11-2	TRBJ2-7	CASSLVTLGYEQYF	TGTGCCAGCAGCTTAGTGACTTTGGGGTACGAGCAGTACTTC
.	.	TRBV27	TRBJ1-5	CASSSSLQEPQHF	TGTGCCAGCAGTTCCTCCCTCCAGGAGCCCCAGCATTTT
.	TRBD1	TRBV7-9	TRBJ1-4	CASSQKYRGENEKLFF	TGTGCCAGCAGCCAAAAATACAGGGGAGAAAATGAAAAACTGTTTTTT
.	.	TRBV10-2	TRBJ2-3	CASSEVGRTGYTDTQYF	TGCGCCAGCAGTGAGGTGGGGAGGACAGGATACACAGATACGCAGTATTTT
.	TRBD1	TRBV30	TRBJ1-4	CAWRSNEETGNEKLFF	TGTGCCTGGAGAAGCAACGAAGAGACAGGGAATGAAAAACTGTTTTTT
.	.	TRBV24-1	TRBJ1-2	CATSDQTSRRDGYTF	TGTGCCACCAGTGACCAGACATCCCGGAGGGACGGCTACACCTTC
.	TRBD1	TRBV2	TRBJ2-5	CASIGTGMAETQYF	TGTGCCAGCATCGGGACAGGGATGGCGGAGACCCAGTACTTC
.	.	TRBV6-5	TRBJ2-7	CASSPRRDLSHEQYF	TGTGCCAGCAGCCCCCGCCGGGACTTGAGCCACGAGCAGTACTTC
.	.	TRBV4-1	TRBJ2-7	CASSQDPGEVDEQYF	TGCGCCAGCAGCCAAGATCCGGGAGAGGTCGACGAGCAGTACTTC
.	TRBD2	TRBV7-9	TRBJ2-1	CASSLAGSDYNEQFF	TGTGCCAGCAGCCTAGCGGGATCGGATTACAATGAGCAGTTCTTC
.	TRBD2	TRBV10-2	TRBJ2-3	CASSELLAGLNTDTQYF	TGCGCCAGCAGTGAGTTACTAGCGGGGCTTAACACAGATACGCAGTATTTT
once	.	TRBV4-1	TRBJ2-7	CASSPRTHTYEQYF	TGCGCCAGCAGCCCCCGGACGCATACCTACGAGCAGTACTTC
.	.	TRBV6-1	TRBJ2-1	CASSEAPTDEQFF	TGTGCCAGCAGTGAAGCGCCTACAGACGAGCAGTTCTTC
.	TRBD1	TRBV19	TRBJ2-7	CASSDRGSGVEQYF	TGTGCCAGTAGTGACAGGGGCTCAGGGGTCGAGCAGTACTTC
.	TRBD2	TRBV19	TRBJ2-7	CASSIFAGGSYEQYF	TGTGCCAGTAGTATATTTGCGGGAGGGTCCTACGAGCAGTACTTC
.	.	TRBV13	TRBJ1-2	CASSLRTAVDGYTF	TGTGCCAGCAGCTTGAGGACGGCCGTGGATGGCTACACCTTC
.	.	TRBV21-1	TRBJ1-1	CASSSRTRRKTEAFF	TGTGCCAGCAGCTCACGGACGCGGCGCAAGACTGAAGCTTTCTTT
.	.	TRBV5-1	TRBJ1-2	CASSLEEGADGYTF	TGCGCCAGCAGCTTGGAAGAGGGCGCGGACGGCTACACCTTC
.	.	TRBV30	TRBJ2-1	CAWSVSTGEQFF	TGTGCCTGGAGTGTCTCAACGGGAGAGCAGTTCTTC
.	.	TRBV29-1	TRBJ2-3	CSSSGASTDTQYF	TGCAGCTCTTCTGGAGCCTCCACAGATACGCAGTATTTT
once	TRBD1	TRBV7-9	TRBJ1-2	CASSSIRDSPGYTF	TGTGCCAGCAGCTCAATCCGGGACAGCCCCGGCTACACCTTC
.	TRBD2	TRBV7-8	TRBJ2-1	CASSLGSSGARFF	TGTGCCAGCAGCTTAGGCTCTAGCGGGGCACGGTTCTTC
.	TRBD1	TRBV19	TRBJ1-2	CASSPRQGASDGYTF	TGTGCCAGTAGTCCCCGACAGGGGGCCAGCGATGGCTACACCTTC
large	.	TRBV7-9	TRBJ1-1	CASSSGSLNTEAFF	TGTGCCAGCAGTTCCGGGTCTTTGAACACTGAAGCTTTCTTT
few	.	TRBV6-5	TRBJ1-1	CASSYGDLDTEAFF	TGTGCCAGCAGTTACGGGGACCTAGACACTGAAGCTTTCTTT
.	.	TRBV19	TRBJ2-2	CAVPGHSGELFF	TGTGCCGTACCGGGACACTCCGGGGAGCTGTTTTTT
.	.	TRBV30	TRBJ2-3	CAWTVGGRMDTQYF	TGTGCCTGGACGGTAGGGGGGAGGATGGATACGCAGTATTTT
once	TRBD2	TRBV19	TRBJ2-7	CASSPGQGTSGSHEQYF	TGTGCCAGTAGTCCGGGACAGGGGACTAGCGGGAGCCACGAGCAGTACTTC
once	.	TRBV6-4	TRBJ1-6	CASSRDYNSPLHF	TGTGCCAGCAGCCGGGACTATAATTCACCCCTCCACTTT
medium-sized	TRBD1	TRBV5-1	TRBJ1-2	CASSLGQGDYGYTF	TGCGCCAGCAGCTTGGGTCAGGGGGACTATGGCTACACCTTC
.	.	TRBV10-1	TRBJ2-3	CASSQGEARPYTDTQYF	TGCGCCAGCAGTCAAGGGGAAGCCAGGCCCTACACAGATACGCAGTATTTT
few	TRBD1	TRBV6-5	TRBJ1-4	CASSADRDGEKLFF	TGTGCCAGCAGCGCGGACAGGGATGGTGAAAAACTGTTTTTT
.	TRBD1	TRBV30	TRBJ1-2	CAWSRGTGDVDGYTF	TGTGCCTGGAGTCGAGGGACAGGGGACGTGGATGGCTACACCTTC
.	TRBD1	TRBV15	TRBJ1-4	CATRGTGYEKLFF	TGTGCCACCAGGGGGACAGGATATGAAAAACTGTTTTTT
.	.	TRBV11-2	TRBJ2-2	CASSLRGTQGSTGELFF	TGTGCCAGCAGCTTACGGGGGACCCAGGGCTCCACCGGGGAGCTGTTTTTT
.	.	TRBV6-1	TRBJ1-2	CASSEDRADGYTF	TGTGCCAGCAGTGAAGACAGGGCGGATGGCTACACCTTC
.	TRBD2	TRBV7-9	TRBJ2-1	CASSPSGADNEQFF	TGTGCCAGCAGCCCTAGCGGGGCGGACAATGAGCAGTTCTTC
.	.	TRBV30	TRBJ1-1	CAWSPDGSTEAFF	TGTGCCTGGAGTCCGGACGGTAGCACTGAAGCTTTCTTT
.	.	TRBV7-3	TRBJ2-3	CASSAQEAGGTDTQYF	TGTGCCAGCAGCGCACAGGAGGCAGGGGGCACAGATACGCAGTATTTT
few	.	TRBV28	TRBJ1-5	CASSRDDGSQPQHF	TGTGCCAGCAGCCGGGACGACGGATCCCAGCCCCAGCATTTT
.	TRBD2	TRBV3-1/TRBV3-2	TRBJ2-3	CASSQNPGLASTDTQYF	TGTGCCAGCAGCCAAAATCCGGGACTAGCTTCGACAGATACGCAGTATTTT
.	.	TRBV11-2	TRBJ2-5	CASSLVGGRQETQYF	TGTGCCAGCAGCTTAGTCGGGGGCCGACAAGAGACCCAGTACTTC
.	.	TRBV28	TRBJ2-3	CATSGLPGTQYF	TGTGCCACCAGCGGGCTCCCGGGTACGCAGTATTTT
.	.	TRBV3-1/TRBV3-2	TRBJ2-2	CASRSRGKRTGELFF	TGTGCCAGCAGGTCTCGGGGGAAGCGGACCGGGGAGCTGTTTTTT
.	TRBD1	TRBV6-5	TRBJ1-1	CASRGQGFGAFF	TGTGCCAGCAGGGGACAGGGTTTTGGAGCTTTCTTT
.	.	TRBV30	TRBJ1-1	CAWSVYRNTEAFF	TGTGCCTGGAGTGTTTATCGGAACACTGAAGCTTTCTTT
few	.	TRBV6-5	TRBJ1-1	CASRMGNTEAFF	TGTGCCAGCAGGATGGGAAACACTGAAGCTTTCTTT
.	.	TRBV28	TRBJ1-4	CASSSYEKLFF	TGTGCCAGCAGTTCGTATGAAAAACTGTTTTTT
.	TRBD1	TRBV24-1	TRBJ1-5	CATSGTGLNQPQHF	TGTGCCACCAGTGGGACAGGGCTTAATCAGCCCCAGCATTTT
.	TRBD1	TRBV27	TRBJ2-5	CASRGQDQETQYF	TGTGCCAGCAGGGGACAGGACCAAGAGACCCAGTACTTC
hyperexpanded	.	TRBV6-6	TRBJ2-7	CATSVLVISSYEQYF	TGTGCCACCTCTGTTCTAGTCATTAGCTCCTACGAGCAGTACTTC
once	.	TRBV4-1	TRBJ2-7	CASSQAGDWGYEQYF	TGCGCCAGCAGCCAAGCAGGGGACTGGGGATACGAGCAGTACTTC
.	TRBD1	TRBV6-5	TRBJ1-2	CASSKQGNYGYTF	TGTGCCAGCAGCAAACAGGGGAACTATGGCTACACCTTC
.	.	TRBV4-1	TRBJ1-5	CASSQVMEGGQPQHF	TGCGCCAGCAGCCAAGTGATGGAGGGAGGTCAGCCCCAGCATTTT
.	.	TRBV7-8	TRBJ2-7	CASSVGQSYEQYF	TGTGCCAGCAGCGTCGGACAGTCCTACGAGCAGTACTTC